Below, 14 T cell receptor beta chains from the same sample are listed, as sequenced in a study of sequential checkpoint blockade in melanoma. Documented treatment: randomized to nivolumab then ipilimumab (arm A) or the reverse (arm B). Generated by immunoSEQ multiplex PCR, the TCRdb table keeps only in-frame clones and is missing some. The sample records about 22,000 clones, around 86% being singletons. Sequenced material: CD8+ T cells sorted from blood (inferred from file names), taken from a patient given nivolumab and ipilimumab in sequence. Every receptor here comes from a human donor with melanoma.

By its share, this clone is medium-sized. This sequence joins TRBV28 and TRBJ1-1, with 9 bases matching TRBD1. The CDR3 spans 13 residues. The V segment lost 5 bases and the J segment 6 bases; nucleotides outside the gene matches: 4. CDR1 MDHEN and CDR2 SYDVKM come from the germline V gene. CDR3: CASSPTGGPEAFF. CDR3 bases: TGTGCCAGCAGTCCCACAGGGGGCCCTGAAGCTTTCTTT.

This clone was seen a few times. CDR3 sequence reads: CASSPPSTGGVYGYTF. DNA of the CDR3: TGTGCCAGCAGCCCACCCTCGACAGGGGGGGTCTATGGCTACACCTTC. The rearrangement joins TRBV2 to TRBJ1-2; TRBD1 agrees at 9 bases. CDR1 and CDR2 (germline): SNHLY, FYNNEI. V shed 6 bases, J shed 4 bases, and the junction held 12 bases outside the gene matches. This CDR3 is 16 amino acids long. Together with reference TRBV2 and TRBJ1-2, the CDR3 gives the full variable domain: EPEVTQTPSHQVTQMGQEVILRCVPISNHLYFYWYRQILGQKVEFLVSFYNNEISEKSEIFDDQFSVERPDGSNFTLKIRSTKLEDSAMYFCASSPPSTGGVYGYTFGSGTRLTVV.

The chain has TRBV7-2 and TRBJ2-7; TRBD2 is a possible D gene (6 bases). The CDR3 runs to 16 residues. Germline V gene sequence: CDR1 SGHTA, CDR2 FQGNSA. The germline V and J ends were trimmed by 1 base and 2 bases, with 15 bases remaining between them. The CDR3 loop is CASSLVGGRGAYEQYF. In nucleotides, the CDR3 is TGTGCCAGCAGCTTAGTTGGGGGGAGAGGCGCCTACGAGCAGTACTTC.

The chain couples TRBV27 to TRBJ2-7, with 8 bases that match TRBD2. From germline, CDR1 is MNHEY and CDR2 SMNVEV (reference sequence). CDR3 length: 14 amino acids. Trimming cost V 4 bases and J 3 bases; bases outside gene matches: 5. This chain's CDR3 is CASSYAGGGYEQYF. The CDR3 DNA follows: TGTGCCAGCAGTTACGCCGGGGGGGGCTACGAGCAGTACTTC.

The J gene is TRBJ1-2, the V gene TRBV15; D may be TRBD1 (6 bases). Germline CDR1 reads LNHNV; CDR2 reads YYDKDF (reference sequence). Between the trimmed V and J ends, which lost 0 bases and 6 bases, there was a span of 14 bases. This CDR3 has 15 residues. The CDR3 here is CATSRDRGRGNGYTF. For the CDR3, the DNA is TGTGCCACCAGCAGAGATCGAGGCAGGGGAAATGGCTACACCTTC.

The chain has TRBV23-1 and TRBJ2-5, with 8 bases aligning to TRBD1. Near its end, the DNA agrees better with TRBJ2-7, so the J call may be wrong. TRBV23-1 carries the ORF label, with uncertain function. The CDR3 sequence is 16 residues long. The CDR3: CASSQSFGQGAYEQYF. In DNA form, the CDR3 reads TGCGCCAGCAGTCAATCGTTCGGACAGGGTGCCTACGAGCAGTACTTC.

CDR3 bases: TGTGCCAGCAGTACTGGACAGGGGGTCGGTCAGCCCCAGCATTTT. It specifies CASSTGQGVGQPQHF. This chain links TRBV27 with TRBJ1-5; 10 nucleotides align to TRBD1. The germline V gene encodes CDR1 MNHEY and CDR2 SMNVEV (reference sequence). CDR3 length equals 15 residues. The V gene end was trimmed by 5 bases and the J gene end by 6 bases; junction bases not matched to a gene: 7.

This chain uses TRBV18 with TRBJ2-1; D gene unclear. There are 13 residues in the CDR3. Trimming shortened V by 3 bases and J by 5 bases, and 8 bases separated the two germline ends. From germline, CDR1 is KGHSH and CDR2 LQKENI. As DNA, the CDR3 is TGTGCCAGCTCACCGCCACAGAACAATGAGCAGTTCTTC. It codes for CASSPPQNNEQFF.

This sequence joins TRBV19 and TRBJ2-7; 7 nucleotides align to TRBD1. V trimming: 7 bases; J trimming: 5 bases; junction bases outside the gene matches: 8. There are 13 residues in the CDR3. From germline, CDR1 is LNHDA and CDR2 SQIVND (reference sequence). This CDR3 is CASTGQFIDEQYF. DNA for the CDR3: TGTGCCAGTACGGGACAGTTTATTGACGAGCAGTACTTC.

The chain joins TRBV28 to TRBJ2-3, with 11 bases lining up with TRBD2. CDR1 MDHEN and CDR2 SYDVKM come from the germline V gene. The CDR3 extends over 16 amino acids. J gave up 2 bases and V 4 bases, and 5 bases lay outside the gene matches. The CDR3 bases are TGTGCCAGCAGTTCTCCACTAGCGGGGGACACAGATACGCAGTATTTT. Translation gives CASSSPLAGDTDTQYF.

This chain uses TRBV6-6 with TRBJ2-5; 7 bases agree with TRBD1. Unmatched junction bases numbered 8, after V lost 6 bases and J lost 4 bases. Germline V CDR1 and CDR2: MNHNY, SVGAGI (reference sequence). The CDR3 is made up of 14 amino acids. The DNA for the CDR3 is TGTGCCAGCAGCATCACAGGGGTGAGAGAGACCCAGTACTTC. Its protein is CASSITGVRETQYF.

The chain uses TRBV28 and TRBJ1-1; weak D call: TRBD1 (5 bases). Germline V CDR1 and CDR2: MDHEN, SYDVKM. The germline V and J ends were trimmed by 6 bases and 5 bases, with 16 bases remaining between them. The CDR3 length is 14 residues. The CDR3 region is CASSLEPGGTEAFF. The CDR3 DNA sequence: TGTGCCAGCAGCCTCGAGCCCGGGGGGACTGAAGCTTTCTTT.

This clone was detected only a few times. The chain employs TRBV10-3 and TRBJ1-1, with D possibly being TRBD1 (5 bases). The germline V gene has CDR1 ENHRY and CDR2 SYGVKD. This CDR3 is built from 14 residues. Trimming removed 0 bases from V and 7 bases from J, with 12 bases in between. CDR3 sequence (DNA): TGTGCCATCAGTGAGTCTCCAAGGACACTTGAAGCTTTCTTT. The encoded protein is CAISESPRTLEAFF.

This clone was observed once. V and J are TRBV27 and TRBJ2-1, with D perhaps matching TRBD1 (5 bases). The CDR3 covers 15 residues. The V and J ends lost 5 bases and 6 bases respectively, with 17 bases between them. Germline V gene sequence: CDR1 MNHEY, CDR2 SMNVEV (reference sequence). Here the CDR3 reads CASSRPGAGINEQFF. In nucleotides, the CDR3 is TGTGCCAGCAGTCGTCCTGGGGCTGGCATCAATGAGCAGTTCTTC.